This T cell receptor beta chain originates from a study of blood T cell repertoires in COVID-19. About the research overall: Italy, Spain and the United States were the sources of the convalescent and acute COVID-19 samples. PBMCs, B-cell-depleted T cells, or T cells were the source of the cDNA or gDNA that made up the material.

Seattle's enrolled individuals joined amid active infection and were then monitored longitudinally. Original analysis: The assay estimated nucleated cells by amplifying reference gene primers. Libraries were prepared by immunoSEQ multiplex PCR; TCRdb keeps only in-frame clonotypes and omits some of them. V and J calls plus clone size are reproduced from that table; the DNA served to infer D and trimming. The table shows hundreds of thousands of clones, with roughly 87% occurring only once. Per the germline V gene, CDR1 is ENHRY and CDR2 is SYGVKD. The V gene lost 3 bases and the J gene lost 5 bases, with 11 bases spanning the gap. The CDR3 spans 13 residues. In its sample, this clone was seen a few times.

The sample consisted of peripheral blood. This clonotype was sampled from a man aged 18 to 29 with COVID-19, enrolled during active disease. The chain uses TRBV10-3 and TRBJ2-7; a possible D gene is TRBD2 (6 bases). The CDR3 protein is CAISDPSVDEQYF. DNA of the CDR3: TGTGCCATCAGTGATCCTAGCGTTGACGAGCAGTACTTC.